The clone carrying this T cell receptor (beta chain) was observed a few times. Its target is not known. Profiled with immunoSEQ multiplex PCR; TCRdb holds only in-frame clones, not every one. The table includes roughly 89,000 clones, approximately 87% detected once. This sample was taken from a study of T cell responses to AZD1222 COVID-19 vaccine. Study results and limitations: All repertoire sampling was performed exclusively after the peak T cell response. Only a handful of people who got AZD1222 tested seropositive at baseline.

The V gene lost 4 bases and the J gene lost 3 bases, with 13 bases spanning the gap. The V gene's germline CDR1 is SGHRS and CDR2 YFSETQ. The CDR3 runs to 14 residues. The input for sequencing was peripheral blood, taken on day 0 of MenACWY control vaccination. The J gene is TRBJ1-1, the V gene TRBV5-1; tentatively, D is TRBD1 (6 bases). This receptor was identified in an adult in good health. The CDR3 coding sequence is TGCGCCAGCAGCCTACAGGGATGGGACACTGAAGCTTTCTTT. Its translation: CASSLQGWDTEAFF.